The 19 T cell receptor beta chains below come from one sample, sequenced in a study of PD-L1 blockade in urothelial cancer. The table came from immunoSEQ multiplex PCR; TCRdb's copy has only in-frame clones and leaves some out. The sample holds tens of thousands of clones; roughly 86% are singletons and the top ten take under 15%. Time point specified: pretreatment peripheral blood. The sequenced sample was PBMCs, obtained around atezolizumab (anti-PD-L1) treatment. The receptor source for this set is a man aged 60 to 75 with urothelial cancer.

The chain employs TRBV7-8 and TRBJ1-4; a possible D gene is TRBD1 (5 bases). V gave up 2 bases and J gave up 8 bases, with 15 bases separating them. The CDR3 runs to 15 residues. The germline V gene has CDR1 SGHVS and CDR2 FQNEAQ. The CDR3 here is CASSLLAGREEKLFF. The CDR3 nucleotides read TGTGCCAGCAGCTTATTGGCAGGGAGGGAAGAAAAACTGTTTTTT.

The J gene is TRBJ1-2, the V gene TRBV28; weak D call: TRBD1 (6 bases). Germline CDR1 MDHEN, CDR2 SYDVKM. V dropped 3 bases and J dropped 7 bases, with 21 bases sitting between them. The CDR3 length is 16 residues. The CDR3 region is CASSLTGTGPLFGYTF. In DNA, the CDR3 is TGTGCCAGCAGTTTGACCGGCACAGGGCCACTATTTGGCTACACCTTC.

The chain carries TRBV11-3 and TRBJ1-2, with D unresolved. With 3 bases removed from V and 2 bases from J, the gap between germline ends came to 7 bases. CDR1 and CDR2 from the germline V gene are SGHNT and YENEEA. The CDR3 sequence is 13 residues long. The CDR3, as DNA: TGTGCCAGCAGCTTGGGCAGAAACTATGGCTACACCTTC. Translating gives CASSLGRNYGYTF.

CDR3 protein: CASSLGDSKNTEAFF. The CDR3 DNA follows: TGCGCCAGCAGCTTGGGGGACAGCAAGAACACTGAAGCTTTCTTT. The chain joins TRBV5-1 to TRBJ1-1, with TRBD1 identical over 7 bases. This CDR3 is built from 15 residues. The germline CDR1 and CDR2 sequences are SGHRS and YFSETQ. J was trimmed by 1 base and V by 0 bases; bases with no gene match: 3.

J is TRBJ1-1 and V is TRBV29-1; 11 nucleotides agree with TRBD1. The CDR3 loop spans 13 amino acids. Germline V gene sequence: CDR1 SQVTM, CDR2 ANQGSEA. The V gene end was trimmed by 3 bases and the J gene end by 11 bases; junction bases not matched to a gene: 8. This chain's CDR3 is CSVEPGQGAQAFF. The CDR3, as DNA: TGCAGCGTTGAGCCCGGACAGGGGGCGCAGGCTTTCTTT.

V usage is TRBV6-1 and J usage is TRBJ2-3; a possible D gene is TRBD2 (6 bases). The ends were cut back, 8 bases at V and 3 bases at J, with 12 bases in the middle. The germline V gene has CDR1 MNHNS and CDR2 SASEGT. The CDR3 sequence is 13 residues long. The CDR3 sequence is CASRAGGTDTQYF. In nucleotides, the CDR3 is TGTGCCAGCCGTGCAGGAGGGACAGATACGCAGTATTTT.

The rearrangement uses TRBV6-5 and TRBJ1-5, with D possibly TRBD1 on 6 matching bases. The germline V gene encodes CDR1 MNHEY and CDR2 SVGAGI. The germline V and J ends were trimmed by 5 bases and 6 bases, with 14 bases remaining between them. The CDR3 contains 14 residues. CDR3 sequence (DNA): TGTGCCAGCAGTGCCGGCAGGGGTAGTCAGCCCCAGCATTTT. Translation: CASSAGRGSQPQHF.

This chain's CDR3 is CASSRDRRYPQHF. CDR3 sequence (DNA): TGTGCCAGCAGTCGGGACAGACGATACCCCCAGCATTTT. The chain uses TRBV27 and TRBJ1-5; 7 nucleotides line up with TRBD1. Germline values: CDR1 MNHEY, CDR2 SMNVEV (reference sequence). CDR3 length: 13 residues. With V trimmed by 5 bases and J by 10 bases, 8 bases remained unmatched.

The rearrangement uses TRBV30 and TRBJ1-2, with D perhaps TRBD1 (5 bases). Trimming cost V 2 bases and J 8 bases, with 12 bases left between them. From germline, CDR1 is GTSNPN and CDR2 SVGIG (reference sequence). The CDR3 spans 12 residues. Here the CDR3 DNA reads TGTGCCTGGAGTAGGGACTTAAGGGGCTACACCTTC. This sequence encodes CAWSRDLRGYTF.

The V and J genes are TRBV6-1 and TRBJ1-5; D is ambiguous. V was cut by 2 bases and J by 1 base, with 9 bases left in between. Looked up from germline, CDR1 is MNHNS and CDR2 is SASEGT. The CDR3 has 15 amino acids. The CDR3 region has the DNA TGTGCCAGCAGTGAAAATCGGGTAAGCAATCAGCCCCAGCATTTT. Amino acids: CASSENRVSNQPQHF.

The chain carries TRBV6-9 and TRBJ1-1; possibly TRBD1 for D (6 bases). The V end was cut by 6 bases, the J end by 6 bases, with 17 bases between. The CDR3 extends over 14 amino acids. CDR1 is MNHGY, CDR2 SVAAGI, per germline. The CDR3 region is CASSLLTGSAEAFF. The CDR3 nucleotides are TGTGCCAGCAGCCTTCTTACAGGGTCCGCTGAAGCTTTCTTT.

The V gene is TRBV4-1, the J gene TRBJ2-3, with D perhaps matching TRBD2 (5 bases). Trimming left V 4 bases short and J 8 bases short, with 10 bases between. The CDR3 has 12 amino acids. Germline V gene sequence: CDR1 MGHRA, CDR2 YSYEKL. The CDR3 DNA follows: TGCGCCAGCAGCCCCCCTGAGGGTACGCAGTATTTT. This gives the protein CASSPPEGTQYF.

The genes are TRBV11-2 and TRBJ2-7, with 9 positions matching TRBD1. J gave up 5 bases and V 8 bases, and 10 bases lay outside the gene matches. This CDR3 is built from 14 residues. Germline lookup yields CDR1 SGHAT and CDR2 FQNNGV. The CDR3 loop is CASSPYRGRNEQYF. Here the CDR3 DNA reads TGTGCCAGCTCTCCCTACAGGGGGCGCAACGAGCAGTACTTC.

This chain joins TRBV5-6 and TRBJ1-2; the D is unclear. The CDR3 sequence is 14 residues long. CDR1 is SGHDT, CDR2 YYEEEE, per germline. V was pared by 0 bases and J by 2 bases, with 8 bases between. The CDR3, as DNA: TGTGCCAGCAGCTTGGAACAGCCCAACTATGGCTACACCTTC. It specifies CASSLEQPNYGYTF.

This chain uses TRBV6-5 with TRBJ2-1; TRBD2 agrees at 12 bases. V shed 4 bases and J 3 bases; nucleotides not matched to a gene: 4. The CDR3 consists of 16 residues. The germline V gene has CDR1 MNHEY and CDR2 SVGAGI. DNA for the CDR3: TGTGCCAGCAGTTTAGTACTAGCGGGGGGCTACAATGAGCAGTTCTTC. Protein: CASSLVLAGGYNEQFF.

The genes are TRBV7-2 and TRBJ1-2; TRBD1 matches at 12 bases. Germline loops: CDR1 SGHTA, CDR2 FQGNSA. The ends lost 1 base at V and 4 bases at J; junction bases unmatched: 7. The CDR3 length is 17 residues. The chain's CDR3 is CASSLGAGQGAGYGYTF. The CDR3 DNA reads as TGTGCCAGCAGCTTAGGAGCGGGACAGGGGGCGGGCTATGGCTACACCTTC.

The J gene is TRBJ1-2, the V gene TRBV11-2; TRBD1 matches at 7 bases. Germline V gives CDR1 SGHAT, CDR2 FQNNGV. The CDR3 loop spans 15 amino acids. After removal of 5 bases from V and 4 bases from J, the junction contained 10 bases not matched to a gene. The CDR3 nucleotides are TGTGCCAGCAGCCCGCGACAGGGTTGGAGCTATGGCTACACCTTC. This gives the protein CASSPRQGWSYGYTF.

This chain joins TRBV7-2 and TRBJ2-5; 9 bases align to TRBD1. Germline trimming cut 1 base from V and 4 bases from J; bases unmatched to any gene: 7. Germline V lookup: CDR1 SGHTA, CDR2 FQGNSA. The CDR3 is 16 residues long. CDR3 in DNA: TGTGCCAGCAGCTTAGTTGTGACAGGGGGAATAGAGACCCAGTACTTC. Residues: CASSLVVTGGIETQYF.

V is TRBV19 and J is TRBJ2-1; 7 bases line up with TRBD1. The CDR3 spans 14 residues. Germline trimming cut 9 bases from V and 4 bases from J; bases unmatched to any gene: 9. Germline V gene data show CDR1 as LNHDA and CDR2 as SQIVND (reference sequence). The CDR3 DNA reads TGTGCCAGCTCACAACAGGGGTCATACAATGAGCAGTTCTTC. Translating gives CASSQQGSYNEQFF.